The 2 T cell receptor beta chains presented below share a single source sample, sequenced in a study of naive CD8 T cells in extremely preterm neonates (dated 2017 in TCRdb). Receptor amplification or capture employed the immunoSEQ multiplex PCR assay. Entries here come from immuneACCESS through TCRdb and include only in-frame sequences with V and J called. Some clones fail to appear in such tables; in the studies checked, an unresolved V gene covers under half of the shortfall, and the cause of the remainder is unknown. A total of some 7,000 clones appear in this sample, about 98% of them only once. About 0.3% of the sample belongs to the ten largest clones. Sequencing was done on a sample of naive CD8+ T cells from blood. The receptor set was obtained from a human donor in good health.

The chain couples TRBV30 to TRBJ2-7; D perhaps matches TRBD1 (6 bases). CDR3 length: 14 residues. Germline CDR1 and CDR2: GTSNPN and SVGIG (reference sequence). The CDR3 protein is CAFSGVGLYYEQYF. The CDR3 region has the DNA TGTGCTTTTTCAGGGGTAGGGTTATACTACGAGCAGTACTTC.

This chain uses TRBV18 with TRBJ2-7; 7 positions match TRBD2. This CDR3 contains 15 residues. Per germline, CDR1 KGHSH and CDR2 LQKENI. V was pared by 2 bases and J by 0 bases, with 4 bases of the junction left unmatched. The CDR3 region is CASSPEGGNSYEQYF. CDR3 in DNA: TGTGCCAGCTCACCAGAGGGAGGGAACTCCTACGAGCAGTACTTC.